The clone carrying this T cell receptor (beta chain) has at least ten counts. Its specificity is not known. Those with hyperthyroidism were 18 to 65 years old, newly diagnosed, and ill for under 2 months. For the diagnoses, clinical symptoms, serum thyroxine and TRAb, thyroid ultrasound and orbital computed tomography were used. The data belong to a study of T cells in Graves' hyperthyroidism and ophthalmopathy. Study-wide context: The initial diagnosis was the point when peripheral blood was collected, ahead of any treatment.

Regarding the study as a whole: Blood also held most thyroid clonotypes expanded beyond 0.001.

Amplification targeted TCR beta CDR3 regions from RNA transcripts. The HTBI set primed first-round TCR CDR3 RT-PCR. One entry per CDR3 protein, called by TCRdb with MiXCR from the multiplex PCR reads. The repertoire holds around 300,000 distinct CDR3 sequences, 15% seen once, with around 30% in the top ten. This CDR3 spans 16 amino acids. Germline V gene data show CDR1 as SGHRS and CDR2 as YFSETQ. Unmatched junction bases numbered 11, after V lost 4 bases and J lost 10 bases. The source material was blood. The genes are TRBV5-1 and TRBJ1-6; 10 positions agree with TRBD1. This clonotype originated in a woman between 45 and 65 years old with Graves' hyperthyroidism that later progressed to Graves' ophthalmopathy. Written as DNA, the CDR3 is TGCGCCAGCAGCACCTCCCCGGGACAGGGGTTCTCACCCCTCCACTTT. As protein: CASSTSPGQGFSPLHF.